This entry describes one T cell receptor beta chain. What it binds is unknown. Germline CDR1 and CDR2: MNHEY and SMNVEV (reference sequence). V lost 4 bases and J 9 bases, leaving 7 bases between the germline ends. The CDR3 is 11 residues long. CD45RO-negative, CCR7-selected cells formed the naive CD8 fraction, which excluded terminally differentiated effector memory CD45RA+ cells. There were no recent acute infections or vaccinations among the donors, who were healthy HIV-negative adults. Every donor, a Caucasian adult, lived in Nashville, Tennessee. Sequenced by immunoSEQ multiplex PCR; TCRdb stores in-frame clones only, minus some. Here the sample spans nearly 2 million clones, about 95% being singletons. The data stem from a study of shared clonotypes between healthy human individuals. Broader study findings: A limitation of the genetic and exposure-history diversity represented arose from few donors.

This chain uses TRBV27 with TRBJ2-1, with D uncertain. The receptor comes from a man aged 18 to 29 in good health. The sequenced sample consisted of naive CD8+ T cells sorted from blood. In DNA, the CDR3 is TGTGCCAGCAGTTCCGCTCTTGAGCAGTTCTTC. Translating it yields CASSSALEQFF.